Shown below are 24 T cell receptor beta chains from a single sample sequenced in a study of cytomegalovirus exposure and HLA in healthy donors. PCR involved 60 Vbeta and 13 Jbeta primers. The assay was immunoSEQ multiplex PCR, and TCRdb's table has in-frame clones only and misses some. This sample has 60,000 to 85,000 clones, with 78% found just once. Sequences were obtained from PBMCs. These TCRs come from a man aged 35-49 years in good health and CMV-seronegative.

This clone was observed a handful of times. This sequence joins TRBV2 and TRBJ1-1, with no clear D. The V gene lost 4 bases and the J gene lost 0 bases, with 6 bases spanning the gap. This CDR3 has 13 residues. Per germline, CDR1 SNHLY and CDR2 FYNNEI. The CDR3 sequence: CASSVQVNTEAFF. CDR3 sequence (DNA): TGTGCCAGCAGTGTGCAGGTGAACACTGAAGCTTTCTTT.

V is TRBV6-5 and J is TRBJ1-6; tentative D call: TRBD1 (5 bases). V lost 0 bases and J 3 bases, leaving 9 bases between the germline ends. The CDR3 extends over 16 amino acids. Germline V CDR1 and CDR2: MNHEY, SVGAGI. The CDR3 region is CASSYSNRFYNSPLHF. DNA for the CDR3: TGTGCCAGCAGTTACTCGAACAGGTTCTATAATTCACCCCTCCACTTT.

The J gene is TRBJ2-1, the V gene TRBV12-5, with TRBD2 matching 9 bases. Germline V gives CDR1 LGHNT, CDR2 FRNRAP. With V trimmed by 2 bases and J by 7 bases, 9 bases remained unmatched. The CDR3 spans 16 residues. The CDR3 region is CASGLWAGGQSNEQFF. The CDR3 DNA is TGTGCTAGTGGTTTGTGGGCGGGAGGGCAAAGTAATGAGCAGTTCTTC.

The J gene is TRBJ1-5, the V gene TRBV28; the D is unclear. The CDR3 consists of 15 residues. Trimming shortened V by 5 bases and J by 2 bases, and 13 bases separated the two germline ends. Germline CDR1 MDHEN, CDR2 SYDVKM. Here the CDR3 reads CASSTLHEGNQPQHF. CDR3 nucleotides: TGTGCCAGCAGTACCTTACATGAGGGCAATCAGCCCCAGCATTTT.

The chain recombines TRBV5-6 with TRBJ2-5; 9 nucleotides align to TRBD2. CDR3 length: 14 residues. V shed 2 bases and J 6 bases; nucleotides not matched to a gene: 5. The germline CDR1 and CDR2 sequences are SGHDT and YYEEEE. CDR3: CASSFNSGSKTQYF. In DNA, the CDR3 is TGTGCCAGCAGCTTCAATAGCGGGAGTAAGACCCAGTACTTC.

This rearrangement joins TRBV6-6 to TRBJ1-1; 10 bases line up with TRBD1. The trim removed 6 bases at V and 1 base at J, leaving 5 bases unmatched. CDR1 and CDR2 from the germline V gene are MNHNY and SVGAGI (reference sequence). The CDR3 contains 15 residues. CDR3 DNA sequence: TGTGCCAGCAGCCCCCGGGACAGGGGGAACACTGAAGCTTTCTTT. It translates to CASSPRDRGNTEAFF.

The gene calls are TRBV6-1 and TRBJ1-5, with TRBD1 identical over 9 bases. V shed 6 bases and J 5 bases; nucleotides not matched to a gene: 5. CDR3 size: 14 residues. From germline, CDR1 is MNHNS and CDR2 SASEGT. The CDR3 DNA sequence: TGTGCCAGCAGGGACAGGGGATTATATCAGCCCCAGCATTTT. This codes for CASRDRGLYQPQHF.

In its sample, this clone ranks as medium-sized. This rearrangement joins TRBV6-5 to TRBJ2-7, with 9 bases lining up with TRBD1. CDR3 length equals 15 residues. Per the germline V gene, CDR1 is MNHEY and CDR2 is SVGAGI. The V and J ends lost 2 bases and 2 bases, in that order; junction bases with no gene match: 4. CDR3 loop: CASSYVQGATYEQYF. The CDR3 DNA is TGTGCCAGCAGTTACGTACAGGGGGCGACCTACGAGCAGTACTTC.

A single count supports this clone. The genes are TRBV6-1 and TRBJ2-6; 8 positions match TRBD2. The CDR3 contains 12 residues. Trimming took 5 bases from V and 18 from J; bases not matched to a gene: 9. Germline-derived CDR1 and CDR2 are MNHNS and SASEGT. The CDR3: CASSSSGSYKTF. CDR3 nucleotides: TGTGCCAGCAGTTCAAGCGGGAGTTATAAGACTTTC.

The gene calls are TRBV27 and TRBJ2-1, with 11 bases that match TRBD2. V shed 5 bases, J shed 8 bases, and the junction held 5 bases outside the gene matches. The CDR3 runs to 14 residues. Germline V gene data show CDR1 as MNHEY and CDR2 as SMNVEV (reference sequence). The CDR3 DNA reads TGTGCCAGCAGTCGGACTAGCGGGCGTCATGAGCAGTTCTTC. Its protein is CASSRTSGRHEQFF.

V usage is TRBV7-8 and J usage is TRBJ2-1, with unresolved D. The V and J ends lost 2 bases and 5 bases respectively, with 10 bases between them. Germline lookup yields CDR1 SGHVS and CDR2 FQNEAQ. The CDR3 has 14 amino acids. The CDR3 nucleotides are TGTGCCAGCAGCTTAAGATGGCAGGACAATGAGCAGTTCTTC. As protein: CASSLRWQDNEQFF.

This clone has a handful of counts. This sequence joins TRBV29-1 and TRBJ2-3, with 10 bases lining up with TRBD1. The CDR3 totals 14 residues. The V segment lost 5 bases and the J segment 5 bases; nucleotides outside the gene matches: 7. Germline assignment: CDR1 SQVTM and CDR2 ANQGSEA. CDR3: CSVRTGGNGDTQYF. In nucleotides, the CDR3 is TGCAGCGTTAGGACAGGGGGGAATGGAGATACGCAGTATTTT.

V gene TRBV6-1 combines with J gene TRBJ1-5; the match to TRBD1 covers 11 bases. Losses at the gene ends were 5 bases for V and 6 bases for J; bases not matched to a gene: 6. The CDR3 spans 15 residues. Germline V gene sequence: CDR1 MNHNS, CDR2 SASEGT. The CDR3 spells CASSRRDRGSQPQHF. In nucleotides, the CDR3 is TGTGCCAGCAGTCGCCGGGACAGGGGGAGTCAGCCCCAGCATTTT.

Regarding this clone: A junction boundary mismatches the germline segment, possibly from a read error. J is TRBJ2-7 and V is TRBV19, with 11 bases lining up with TRBD2. In germline, CDR1 is LNHDA, CDR2 SQIVND (reference sequence). This CDR3 is built from 14 residues. In DNA, the CDR3 is TGTGCCAGTAGCATAGCGGGAGGGCTCCACGAGCAGTACTTC. It yields the protein CASSIAGGLHEQYF.

This clone was counted a few times. V gene TRBV19 combines with J gene TRBJ2-3; D unclear. Germline assignment: CDR1 LNHDA and CDR2 SQIVND (reference sequence). Trimming left V 0 bases short and J 4 bases short, with 5 bases between. CDR3 length equals 13 residues. In nucleotides, the CDR3 is TGTGCCAGTAGTATAGACTACGCAGATACGCAGTATTTT. This codes for CASSIDYADTQYF.

This clone was observed a few times. V is TRBV7-9 and J is TRBJ2-7, with D perhaps matching TRBD1 (6 bases). The CDR3 is 12 amino acids. V shed 6 bases and J shed 9 bases, with 15 bases lying between them. Germline loops: CDR1 SEHNR, CDR2 FQNEAQ (reference sequence). Here the CDR3 reads CASSPQGQRQYF. As DNA, the CDR3 is TGTGCCAGCAGTCCCCAAGGACAGCGGCAGTACTTC.

V and J are TRBV5-1 and TRBJ1-2; a possible D gene is TRBD1 (6 bases). CDR1 is SGHRS and CDR2 is YFSETQ in the germline V gene. CDR3 length: 14 amino acids. With 4 bases removed from V and 8 bases from J, the gap between germline ends came to 18 bases. CDR3 residues: CASSPGPTGLGYTF. CDR3 bases: TGCGCCAGCAGCCCGGGCCCCACAGGGTTGGGCTACACCTTC.

V and J are TRBV28 and TRBJ2-5; D gene ambiguous. The germline gives CDR1 MDHEN, CDR2 SYDVKM. V lost 2 bases, J lost 4 bases, and 8 bases lay in between. The CDR3 sequence is 13 residues long. DNA of the CDR3: TGTGCCAGCAGTTTAGACATAATAGAGACCCAGTACTTC. Protein sequence: CASSLDIIETQYF.

J is TRBJ1-2 and V is TRBV19, with 10 bases aligning to TRBD1. Germline CDR1 reads LNHDA; CDR2 reads SQIVND (reference sequence). V lost 4 bases and J lost 4; bases outside the gene matches: 6. The length of the CDR3 is 15 residues. CDR3 region: CASSTGQGMSYGYTF. CDR3 coding DNA: TGTGCCAGTAGTACGGGACAGGGGATGTCCTATGGCTACACCTTC.

The rearrangement joins TRBV28 to TRBJ1-5, with D unresolved. The CDR3 has 16 amino acids. Germline V gene sequence: CDR1 MDHEN, CDR2 SYDVKM. Trimming stripped 5 bases from V and 7 bases from J, with 21 bases between. This CDR3 reads CASSKASRFPRQPQHF. The CDR3 nucleotides are TGTGCCAGCAGTAAAGCCAGCAGGTTTCCAAGGCAGCCCCAGCATTTT.

The chain has TRBV14 and TRBJ2-1, with a tentative D call TRBD2 (5 bases). The V gene's germline CDR1 is SGHDN and CDR2 FVKESK. The CDR3 runs 12 residues. V was trimmed by 1 base and J by 15 bases, leaving 13 bases between them. The CDR3 spells CASSQVRTSRFF. Written as DNA, the CDR3 is TGTGCCAGCAGCCAAGTGAGAACTAGTCGGTTCTTC.

This clone showed up just a few times. In DNA, the CDR3 is TGTGCCAGCAATCGGGACAGTTTAAGTTCACCCCTCCACTTT. Translation gives CASNRDSLSSPLHF. The rearrangement joins TRBV2 to TRBJ1-6; TRBD1 matches at 7 bases. CDR1 and CDR2 (germline): SNHLY, FYNNEI. This CDR3 spans 14 amino acids. Unmatched junction bases numbered 9, after V lost 7 bases and J lost 9 bases. Filled out from reference TRBV2 and TRBJ1-6, the complete variable domain reads EPEVTQTPSHQVTQMGQEVILRCVPISNHLYFYWYRQILGQKVEFLVSFYNNEISEKSEIFDDQFSVERPDGSNFTLKIRSTKLEDSAMYFCASNRDSLSSPLHFGNGTRLTVT.

This sequence joins TRBV19 and TRBJ1-4, with 7 bases that match TRBD1. The germline V gene has CDR1 LNHDA and CDR2 SQIVND (reference sequence). The CDR3 length is 14 residues. The ends lost 8 bases at V and 7 bases at J; junction bases unmatched: 10. The CDR3 sequence: CASGHRGLSEKLFF. CDR3 coding DNA: TGTGCCAGTGGACACAGGGGTCTGTCTGAAAAACTGTTTTTT.

V usage is TRBV7-9 and J usage is TRBJ2-7; 9 bases are a match to TRBD2. The germline V gene has CDR1 SEHNR and CDR2 FQNEAQ (reference sequence). The CDR3 covers 14 residues. V gave up 1 base and J gave up 7 bases; unmatched junction bases: 5. DNA for the CDR3: TGTGCCAGCAGCTTAGAAGGGAGCGGGAGGGAGCAGTACTTC. It specifies CASSLEGSGREQYF.